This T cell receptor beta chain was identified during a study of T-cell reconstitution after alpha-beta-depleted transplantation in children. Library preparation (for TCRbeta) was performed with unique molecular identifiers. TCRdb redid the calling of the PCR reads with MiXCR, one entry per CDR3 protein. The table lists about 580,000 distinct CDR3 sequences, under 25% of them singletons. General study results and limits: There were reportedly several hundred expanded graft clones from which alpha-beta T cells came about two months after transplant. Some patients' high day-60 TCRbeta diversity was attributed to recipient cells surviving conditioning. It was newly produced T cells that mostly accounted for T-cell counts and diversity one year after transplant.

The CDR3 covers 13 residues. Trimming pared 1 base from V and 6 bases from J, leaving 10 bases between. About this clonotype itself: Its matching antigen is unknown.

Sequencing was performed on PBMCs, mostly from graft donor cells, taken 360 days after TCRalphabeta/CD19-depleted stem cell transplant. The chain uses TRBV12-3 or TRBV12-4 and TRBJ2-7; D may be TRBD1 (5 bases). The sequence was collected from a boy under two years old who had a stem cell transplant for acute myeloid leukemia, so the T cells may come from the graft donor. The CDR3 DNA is TGTGCCAGCAGTTTAGTTCCAGGGCTCGAGCAGTACTTC. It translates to CASSLVPGLEQYF.